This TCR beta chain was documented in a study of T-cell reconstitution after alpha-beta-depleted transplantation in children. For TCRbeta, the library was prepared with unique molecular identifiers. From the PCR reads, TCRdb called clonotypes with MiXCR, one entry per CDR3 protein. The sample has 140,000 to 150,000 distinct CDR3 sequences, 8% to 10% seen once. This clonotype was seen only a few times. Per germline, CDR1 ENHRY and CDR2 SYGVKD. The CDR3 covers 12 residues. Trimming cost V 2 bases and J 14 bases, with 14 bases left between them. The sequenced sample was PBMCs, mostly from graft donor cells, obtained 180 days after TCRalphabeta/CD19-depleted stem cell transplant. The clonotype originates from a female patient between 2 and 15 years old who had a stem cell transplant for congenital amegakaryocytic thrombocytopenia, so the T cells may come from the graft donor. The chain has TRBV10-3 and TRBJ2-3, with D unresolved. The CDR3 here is CAISELVGLPYF. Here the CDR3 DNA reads TGTGCCATCAGTGAGCTCGTGGGGTTGCCGTATTTT.